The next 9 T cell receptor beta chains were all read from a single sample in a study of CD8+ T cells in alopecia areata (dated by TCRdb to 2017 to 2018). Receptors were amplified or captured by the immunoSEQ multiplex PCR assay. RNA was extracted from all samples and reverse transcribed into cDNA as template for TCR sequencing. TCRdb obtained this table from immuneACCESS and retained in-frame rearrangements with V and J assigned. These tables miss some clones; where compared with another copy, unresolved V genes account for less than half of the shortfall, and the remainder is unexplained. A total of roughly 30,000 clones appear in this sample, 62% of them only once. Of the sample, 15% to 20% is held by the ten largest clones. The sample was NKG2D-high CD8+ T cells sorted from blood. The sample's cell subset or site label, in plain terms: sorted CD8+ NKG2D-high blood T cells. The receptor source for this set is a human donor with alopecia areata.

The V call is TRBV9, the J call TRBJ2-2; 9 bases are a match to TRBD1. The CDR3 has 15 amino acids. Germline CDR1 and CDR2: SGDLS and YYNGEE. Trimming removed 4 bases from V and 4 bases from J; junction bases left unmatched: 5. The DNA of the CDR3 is TGTGCCAGCAGCTACAGGGGGCAGACCACCGGGGAGCTGTTTTTT. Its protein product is CASSYRGQTTGELFF. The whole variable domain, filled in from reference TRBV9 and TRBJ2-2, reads DSGVTQTPKHLITATGQRVTLRCSPRSGDLSVYWYQQSLDQGLQFLIQYYNGEERAKGNILERFSAQQFPDLHSELNLSSLELGDSALYFCASSYRGQTTGELFFGEGSRLTVL.

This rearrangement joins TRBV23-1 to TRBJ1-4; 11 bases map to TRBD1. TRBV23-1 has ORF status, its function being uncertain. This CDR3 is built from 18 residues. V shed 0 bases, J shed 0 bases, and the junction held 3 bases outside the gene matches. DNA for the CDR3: TGCGCCAGCAGTCAATCGAGGGACAGGGGGGCAACTAATGAAAAACTGTTTTTT. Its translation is CASSQSRDRGATNEKLFF.

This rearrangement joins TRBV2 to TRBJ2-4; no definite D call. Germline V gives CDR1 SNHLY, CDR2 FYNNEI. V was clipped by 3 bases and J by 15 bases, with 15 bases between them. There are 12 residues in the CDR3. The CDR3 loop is CASSDKVARRYF. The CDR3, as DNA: TGTGCCAGCAGTGACAAGGTTGCCAGGCGGTACTTC.

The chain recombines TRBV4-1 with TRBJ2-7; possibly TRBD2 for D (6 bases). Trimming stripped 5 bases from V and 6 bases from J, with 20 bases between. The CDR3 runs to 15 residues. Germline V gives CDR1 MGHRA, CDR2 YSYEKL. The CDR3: CASSYGPEGASEQYF. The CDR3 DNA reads TGCGCCAGCAGCTATGGGCCGGAGGGTGCGAGCGAGCAGTACTTC.

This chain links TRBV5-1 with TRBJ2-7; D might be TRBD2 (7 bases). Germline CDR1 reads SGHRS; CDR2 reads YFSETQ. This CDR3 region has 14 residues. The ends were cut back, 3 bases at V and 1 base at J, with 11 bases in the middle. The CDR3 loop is CASSSRGASYEQYF. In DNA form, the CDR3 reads TGCGCCAGCAGCTCACGGGGGGCGTCCTACGAGCAGTACTTC.

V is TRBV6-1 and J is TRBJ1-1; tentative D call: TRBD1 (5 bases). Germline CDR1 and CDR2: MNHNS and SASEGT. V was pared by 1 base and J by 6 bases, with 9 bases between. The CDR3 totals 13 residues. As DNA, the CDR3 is TGTGCCAGCAGTGAAGGGACATTACCTGAAGCTTTCTTT. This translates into CASSEGTLPEAFF.

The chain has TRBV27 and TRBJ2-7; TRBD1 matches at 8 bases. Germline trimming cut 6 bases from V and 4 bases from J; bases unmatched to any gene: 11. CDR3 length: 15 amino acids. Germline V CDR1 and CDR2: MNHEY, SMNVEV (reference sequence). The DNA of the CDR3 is TGTGCCAGCAGCCTTGGACAGGGAGTAAGGTACGAGCAGTACTTC. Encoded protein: CASSLGQGVRYEQYF.

This CDR3 is CASSLGDRGAYEQYF. The CDR3, as DNA: TGTGCCAGCAGCTTGGGGGACAGGGGTGCCTACGAGCAGTACTTC. The V call is TRBV5-4, the J call TRBJ2-7; 10 bases fit TRBD1. V shed 0 bases and J 2 bases; nucleotides not matched to a gene: 2. Germline CDR1 reads SGHNT; CDR2 reads YYREEE (reference sequence). The CDR3 runs 15 residues. The variable domain in full, with the rest retrieved from reference TRBV5-4 and TRBJ2-7, is ETGVTQSPTHLIKTRGQQVTLRCSSQSGHNTVSWYQQALGQGPQFIFQYYREEENGRGNFPPRFSGLQFPNYSSELNVNALELDDSALYLCASSLGDRGAYEQYFGPGTRLTVT.

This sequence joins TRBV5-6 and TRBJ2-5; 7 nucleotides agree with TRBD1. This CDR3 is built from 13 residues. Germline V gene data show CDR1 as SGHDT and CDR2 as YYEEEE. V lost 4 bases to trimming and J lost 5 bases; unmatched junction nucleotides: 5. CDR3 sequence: CASSPPTGETQYF. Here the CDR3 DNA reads TGTGCCAGCAGCCCTCCGACAGGGGAGACCCAGTACTTC.